This paragraph covers one T cell receptor beta chain sequence. As processed by the authors: Estimates of nucleated cell counts were drawn from the amplification of reference gene primers. Sequencing was performed with immunoSEQ multiplex PCR; in TCRdb, only in-frame clones are kept and a portion is missing. The DNA was the basis for D and trimming; V, J and clone size are from that table. This table holds 200,000 to 250,000 clones, about four fifths found once. The participants were between roughly 18 and 100 years old and came from about two dozen US areas. Two negative PCRs, clearance, or symptom resolution were required of recovered Cohort 3 donors. The sample is drawn from a study of blood T cell repertoires in COVID-19. Study-wide background: The cDNA or gDNA used as material had been derived from T cells, B-cell-depleted T cells, or PBMCs.

The length of the CDR3 is 14 residues. Germline CDR1 is ENHRY and CDR2 is SYGVKD. Trimming removed 11 bases from V and 6 bases from J; junction bases left unmatched: 12. The chain joins TRBV10-3 to TRBJ2-1; 8 bases match TRBD2. The receptor comes from a woman aged 60 to 75 who had recovered from COVID-19. Sample: PBMCs or T cells enriched from blood (not recorded which). The CDR3 nucleotides read TGTGCCGTATCAGCGGGAGCCCCCGGCAATGAGCAGTTCTTC. Amino acids: CAVSAGAPGNEQFF.